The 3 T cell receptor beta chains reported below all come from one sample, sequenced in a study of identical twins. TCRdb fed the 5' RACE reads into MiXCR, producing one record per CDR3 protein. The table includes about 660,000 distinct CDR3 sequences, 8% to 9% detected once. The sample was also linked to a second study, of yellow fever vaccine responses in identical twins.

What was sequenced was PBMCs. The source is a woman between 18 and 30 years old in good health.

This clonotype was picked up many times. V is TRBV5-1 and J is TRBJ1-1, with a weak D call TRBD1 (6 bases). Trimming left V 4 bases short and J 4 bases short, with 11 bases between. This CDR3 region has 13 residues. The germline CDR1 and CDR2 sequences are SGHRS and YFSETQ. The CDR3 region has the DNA TGCGCCAGCAGCCTGACGGACAGCACTGAAGCTTTCTTT. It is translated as CASSLTDSTEAFF.

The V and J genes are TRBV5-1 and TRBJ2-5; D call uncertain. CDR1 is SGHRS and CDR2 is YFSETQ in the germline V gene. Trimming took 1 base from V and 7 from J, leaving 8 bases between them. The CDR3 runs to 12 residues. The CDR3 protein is CASSLSEGTQYF. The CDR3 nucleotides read TGCGCCAGCAGCTTGTCGGAAGGGACCCAGTACTTC.

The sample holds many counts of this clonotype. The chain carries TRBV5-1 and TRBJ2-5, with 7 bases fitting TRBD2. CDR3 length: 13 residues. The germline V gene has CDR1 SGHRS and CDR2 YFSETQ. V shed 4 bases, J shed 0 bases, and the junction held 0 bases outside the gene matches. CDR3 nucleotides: TGCGCCAGCAGCGGGGGGGACCAAGAGACCCAGTACTTC. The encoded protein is CASSGGDQETQYF.